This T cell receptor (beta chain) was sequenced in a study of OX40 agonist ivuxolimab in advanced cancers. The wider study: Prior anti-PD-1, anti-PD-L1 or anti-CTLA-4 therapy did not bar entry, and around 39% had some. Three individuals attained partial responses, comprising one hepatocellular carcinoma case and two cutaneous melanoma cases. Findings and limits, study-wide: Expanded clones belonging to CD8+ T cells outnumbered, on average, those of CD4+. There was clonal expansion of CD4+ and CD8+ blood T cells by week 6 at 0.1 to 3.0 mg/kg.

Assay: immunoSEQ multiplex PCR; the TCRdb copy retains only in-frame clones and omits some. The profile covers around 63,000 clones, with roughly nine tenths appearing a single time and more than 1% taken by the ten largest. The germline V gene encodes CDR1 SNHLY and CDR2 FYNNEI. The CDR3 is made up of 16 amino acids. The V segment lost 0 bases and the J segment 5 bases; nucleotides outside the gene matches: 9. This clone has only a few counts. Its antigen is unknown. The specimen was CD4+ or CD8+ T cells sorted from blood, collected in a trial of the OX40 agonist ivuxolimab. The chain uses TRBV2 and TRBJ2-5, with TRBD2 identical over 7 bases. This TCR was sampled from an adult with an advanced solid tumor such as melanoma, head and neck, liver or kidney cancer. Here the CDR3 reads CASSEAGGISGETQYF. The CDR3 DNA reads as TGTGCCAGCAGTGAAGCGGGGGGGATTTCAGGGGAGACCCAGTACTTC.